These 20 T cell receptor beta chains were all obtained from the same sample, sequenced in a study of T cell clones after liver transplantation. Produced via immunoSEQ multiplex PCR; TCRdb's table is partial and in-frame only. The sample shows roughly 70,000 clones, 90% of them seen only once. Material: CD4+ T cells from blood, obtained before liver transplant. The source of these receptors is a human donor who received a liver transplant.

The chain carries TRBV6-1 and TRBJ2-7; D is uncertain. Trimming took 6 bases from V and 8 from J, leaving 11 bases between them. Germline V gene sequence: CDR1 MNHNS, CDR2 SASEGT. This CDR3 region has 11 residues. CDR3 sequence: CASSPTEKQYF. CDR3 nucleotide sequence: TGTGCCAGCAGCCCGACGGAAAAGCAGTACTTC.

J is TRBJ2-7 and V is TRBV21-1; the DNA was not compared with TRBD1, the D call given in the table. TRBV21-1 is classified as a pseudogene. This CDR3 contains 15 residues. CDR3: CASSKGEGTGYEQYF. For the CDR3, the DNA is TGTGCCAGCAGCAAAGGAGAGGGGACAGGCTACGAGCAGTACTTC.

The CDR3 spells CASRYTSGTTGELFF. The DNA for the CDR3 is TGTGCCAGCAGGTACACTAGCGGGACGACCGGGGAGCTGTTTTTT. This sequence joins TRBV7-8 and TRBJ2-2; TRBD2 agrees at 10 bases. The CDR3 contains 15 residues. CDR1 is SGHVS, CDR2 FQNEAQ, per germline. J was trimmed by 5 bases and V by 6 bases; bases with no gene match: 6.

The gene calls are TRBV7-2 and TRBJ1-2; no definite D call. Trimming pared 2 bases from V and 0 bases from J, leaving 7 bases between. Germline values: CDR1 SGHTA, CDR2 FQGNSA. The CDR3 length is 14 residues. This CDR3 is CASSLSSTNYGYTF. The CDR3 coding sequence is TGTGCCAGCAGCTTAAGCAGCACTAACTATGGCTACACCTTC. Full variable domain (remainder filled in from reference TRBV7-2 and TRBJ1-2): GAGVSQSPSNKVTEKGKDVELRCDPISGHTALYWYRQSLGQGLEFLIYFQGNSAPDKSGLPSDRFSAERTGGSVSTLTIQRTQQEDSAVYLCASSLSSTNYGYTFGSGTRLTVV.

This clone came up a few times. This chain joins TRBV7-2 and TRBJ1-2, with D unresolved. Trimming removed 1 base from V and 3 bases from J, with 9 bases in between. Germline V lookup: CDR1 SGHTA, CDR2 FQGNSA. The CDR3 contains 14 residues. The CDR3 here is CASSLVGRDYGYTF. DNA of the CDR3: TGTGCCAGCAGCTTAGTGGGTAGGGACTATGGCTACACCTTC.

This sequence joins TRBV29-1 and TRBJ2-3; no clear D. The CDR3 length is 12 residues. V gave up 0 bases and J gave up 5 bases, with 6 bases separating them. CDR1 SQVTM and CDR2 ANQGSEA come from the germline V gene. The CDR3 DNA follows: TGCAGCGTTGAAGATCAGGAAGATACGCAGTATTTT. Its protein product is CSVEDQEDTQYF.

The chain couples TRBV11-3 to TRBJ2-7, with TRBD1 as a possible D gene (6 bases). The CDR3 totals 15 residues. Germline CDR1 and CDR2: SGHNT and YENEEA. V lost 3 bases and J 5 bases, leaving 17 bases between the germline ends. The CDR3 coding sequence is TGTGCCAGCAGCTTGGGAAACAGGGCGGAGGACGAGCAGTACTTC. Translating it yields CASSLGNRAEDEQYF.

The rearrangement links TRBV7-2 to TRBJ1-2; D gene ambiguous. This CDR3 has 12 amino acids. Germline-derived CDR1 and CDR2 are SGHTA and FQGNSA. Deletions cut 5 bases from V and 7 bases from J, with 11 bases between. CDR3 region: CASSPQFSGYTF. CDR3 nucleotides: TGTGCCAGCAGCCCACAGTTCTCTGGCTACACCTTC.

This clone was seen a single time. CDR3 loop: CASRPPGVNTIYF. Here the CDR3 DNA reads TGTGCCAGCAGACCTCCCGGGGTAAACACCATATATTTT. The chain combines TRBV27 with TRBJ1-3; D gene ambiguous. Trimming left V 6 bases short and J 6 bases short, with 12 bases between. The CDR3 is 13 amino acids. Per germline, CDR1 MNHEY and CDR2 SMNVEV (reference sequence).

V and J are TRBV28 and TRBJ2-7; 16 nucleotides match TRBD2. There are 16 residues in the CDR3. The germline gives CDR1 MDHEN, CDR2 SYDVKM. Trimming took 3 bases from V and 6 from J; bases not matched to a gene: 5. CDR3 nucleotide sequence: TGTGCCAGCAGTTTTTTCGGGACTAGCGGGAGGGGCGAGCAGTACTTC. It codes for CASSFFGTSGRGEQYF.

The CDR3, as DNA: TGTGCCAGCAGCTTAGGATCCCTGGGAGCCACAGATACGCAGTATTTT. This sequence encodes CASSLGSLGATDTQYF. The chain joins TRBV7-6 to TRBJ2-3, with a weak D call TRBD2 (5 bases). The ends were cut back, 1 base at V and 2 bases at J, with 13 bases in the middle. The length of the CDR3 is 16 residues. CDR1 SGHVS and CDR2 FNYEAQ come from the germline V gene. The full variable domain, completed using reference TRBV7-6 and TRBJ2-3, is GAGVSQSPRYKVTKRGQDVALRCDPISGHVSLYWYRQALGQGPEFLTYFNYEAQQDKSGLPNDRFSAERPEGSISTLTIQRTEQRDSAMYRCASSLGSLGATDTQYFGPGTRLTVL.

A single count supports this clone. The chain uses TRBV9 and TRBJ2-3, with 7 bases matching TRBD2. The germline CDR1 and CDR2 sequences are SGDLS and YYNGEE. The CDR3 runs to 15 residues. V trimming: 4 bases; J trimming: 2 bases; junction bases outside the gene matches: 7. CDR3 sequence: CASSKGQRDTDTQYF. CDR3 in DNA: TGTGCCAGCAGCAAGGGCCAGCGGGACACAGATACGCAGTATTTT.

The chain employs TRBV7-5 and TRBJ2-7. TRBV7-5 is a pseudogene locus. The CDR3 spans 11 residues. CDR3 DNA: TGTGTCAGAAGCTTATTCTACGAGCAGTACTTC. Protein product: CVRSLFYEQYF.

The chain is built from TRBV5-1 and TRBJ2-6, with 8 bases identical to TRBD1. The CDR3 spans 20 residues. CDR1 and CDR2 from the germline V gene are SGHRS and YFSETQ. V trimming: 2 bases; J trimming: 1 base; junction bases outside the gene matches: 14. The CDR3 nucleotides are TGCGCCAGCAGCTTCCGGGACAGGTTGCTACGGGCGTCTGGGGCCAACGTCCTGACTTTC. Translation: CASSFRDRLLRASGANVLTF. The full variable domain, in which reference TRBV5-1 and TRBJ2-6 provide the parts outside the CDR3, is KAGVTQTPRYLIKTRGQQVTLSCSPISGHRSVSWYQQTPGQGLQFLFEYFSETQRNKGNFPGRFSGRQFSNSRSEMNVSTLELGDSALYLCASSFRDRLLRASGANVLTFGAGSRLTVL.

The chain links TRBV5-1 to TRBJ2-2; tentative D call: TRBD2 (6 bases). Trimming stripped 2 bases from V and 2 bases from J, with 13 bases between. The CDR3 contains 16 residues. Germline CDR1 is SGHRS and CDR2 is YFSETQ. CDR3: CASSLGRGVNTGELFF. The CDR3 DNA follows: TGCGCCAGCAGCTTAGGCCGCGGGGTAAACACCGGGGAGCTGTTTTTT.

The chain links TRBV9 to TRBJ2-2; tentative D call: TRBD2 (5 bases). This CDR3 spans 14 amino acids. Trimming left V 4 bases short and J 3 bases short, with 10 bases between. Per germline, CDR1 SGDLS and CDR2 YYNGEE. CDR3 residues: CASSLEVDTGELFF. As DNA, the CDR3 is TGTGCCAGCAGCCTGGAGGTCGACACCGGGGAGCTGTTTTTT. Supplemented by reference TRBV9 and TRBJ2-2, the full variable domain reads DSGVTQTPKHLITATGQRVTLRCSPRSGDLSVYWYQQSLDQGLQFLIQYYNGEERAKGNILERFSAQQFPDLHSELNLSSLELGDSALYFCASSLEVDTGELFFGEGSRLTVL.

This chain joins TRBV11-2 and TRBJ2-3; possibly TRBD2 for D (6 bases). In germline, CDR1 is SGHAT, CDR2 FQNNGV. The CDR3 spans 15 residues. The V and J ends lost 5 bases and 0 bases respectively, with 12 bases between them. CDR3 bases: TGTGCCAGCAGCAGTAGCGGCTTTAGCACAGATACGCAGTATTTT. Protein: CASSSSGFSTDTQYF.

CDR3: CASSEGAGEQYF. CDR3 DNA sequence: TGTGCCAGCAGTGAAGGGGCTGGCGAGCAGTACTTC. The chain couples TRBV2 to TRBJ2-7; no clear D gene. The V end lost 1 base, the J end lost 6 bases, and 7 bases lay between the germline ends. CDR3 length equals 12 residues. Germline assignment: CDR1 SNHLY and CDR2 FYNNEI.

This chain connects TRBV25-1 to TRBJ2-1; D unclear. Germline values: CDR1 MGHDK, CDR2 SYGVNS. CDR3 length equals 13 residues. Trimming removed 5 bases from V and 7 bases from J, with 12 bases in between. In DNA, the CDR3 is TGTGCCAGCAGTCGAGCTAGTGTTAATGAGCAGTTCTTC. This encodes CASSRASVNEQFF.

The rearrangement links TRBV11-2 to TRBJ1-2; D not resolved. In germline, CDR1 is SGHAT, CDR2 FQNNGV. The CDR3 spans 13 residues. Trimming removed 5 bases from V and 8 bases from J, with 15 bases in between. As DNA, the CDR3 is TGTGCCAGCAGCCCAGCCGGGTGGGAAGGCTACACCTTC. Protein: CASSPAGWEGYTF.